One sample yielded the 3 T cell receptor beta chains listed below, sequenced in a study of human T cells and chemical hapten exposure. TCRdb independently ran MiXCR on the 5' RACE reads; one entry per CDR3 protein. The sample yields 130,000 or so distinct CDR3 sequences, 3.5% to 5% seen once. Total RNA came from unfractionated whole blood. The receptor set was obtained from a female donor in good health.

On this clonotype: Here the CDR3 omits its conserved ending phenylalanine or tryptophan, so a read error is the likely source. The limits of the CDR3 on the DNA are not certain, so only TCRdb's listed CDR3 is given. This sequence joins TRBV5-8 and TRBJ1-2. The CDR3 is made up of 13 amino acids, end residues included. The germline V gene encodes CDR1 SGHTS and CDR2 YDEGEE. This chain's CDR3 is CASSWVCFGPLPL.

This clonotype was observed at least ten times. The CDR3 region has the DNA TGTGCCACCAGTGATTTGGGCGGGGGTCAGCCCCAGCATTTT. This gives the protein CATSDLGGGQPQHF. This chain links TRBV24-1 with TRBJ1-5, with D perhaps matching TRBD1 (5 bases). CDR3 length: 14 residues. Trimming pared 0 bases from V and 6 bases from J, leaving 8 bases between. CDR1 KGHDR and CDR2 SFDVKD come from the germline V gene.

The chain is built from TRBV2 and TRBJ2-7; TRBD2 matches 7 bases. In germline, CDR1 is SNHLY, CDR2 FYNNEI. The CDR3 spans 13 residues. Trimming at V came to 10 bases and at J to 2 bases, leaving 8 bases not matched to a gene. CDR3 DNA: TGTGCCATACCGGCTAGCGGAACCTACGAGCAGTACTTC. It is translated as CAIPASGTYEQYF.